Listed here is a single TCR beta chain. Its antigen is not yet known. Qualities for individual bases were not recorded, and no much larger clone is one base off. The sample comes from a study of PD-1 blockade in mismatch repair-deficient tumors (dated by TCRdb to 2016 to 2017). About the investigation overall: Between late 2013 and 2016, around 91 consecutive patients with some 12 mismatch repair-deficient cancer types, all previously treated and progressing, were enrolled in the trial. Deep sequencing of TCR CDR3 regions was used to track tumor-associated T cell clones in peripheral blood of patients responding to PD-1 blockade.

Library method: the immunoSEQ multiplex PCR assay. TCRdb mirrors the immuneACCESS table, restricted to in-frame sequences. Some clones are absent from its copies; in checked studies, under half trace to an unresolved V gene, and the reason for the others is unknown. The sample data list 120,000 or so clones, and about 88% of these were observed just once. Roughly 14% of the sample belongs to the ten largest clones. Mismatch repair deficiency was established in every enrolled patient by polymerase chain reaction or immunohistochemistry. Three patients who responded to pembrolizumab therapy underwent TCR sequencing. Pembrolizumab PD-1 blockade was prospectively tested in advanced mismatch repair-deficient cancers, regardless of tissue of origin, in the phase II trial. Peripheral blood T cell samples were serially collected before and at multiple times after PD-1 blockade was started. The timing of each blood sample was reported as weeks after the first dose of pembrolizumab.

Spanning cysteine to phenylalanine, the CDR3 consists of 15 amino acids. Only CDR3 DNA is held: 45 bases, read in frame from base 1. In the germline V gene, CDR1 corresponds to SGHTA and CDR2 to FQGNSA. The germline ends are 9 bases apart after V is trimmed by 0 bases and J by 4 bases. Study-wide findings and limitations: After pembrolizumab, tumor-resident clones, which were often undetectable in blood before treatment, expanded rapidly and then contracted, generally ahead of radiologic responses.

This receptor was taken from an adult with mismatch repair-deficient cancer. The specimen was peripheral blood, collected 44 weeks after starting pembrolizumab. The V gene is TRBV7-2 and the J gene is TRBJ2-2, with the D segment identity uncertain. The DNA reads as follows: TGTGCCAGCAGCTTAGCAGGAACTCTCACCGGGGAGCTGTTTTTT. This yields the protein CASSLAGTLTGELFF.